Presented here are 25 T cell receptor beta chains from one specimen sequenced in a study of CD8 T cells in ankylosing spondylitis. Study-wide findings and caveats: Eight highly homologous variants formed a TCR beta motif that appeared characteristic of ankylosing spondylitis blood.

TCRdb re-analysed the 5' RACE reads in MiXCR, keeping a single row per CDR3 protein. The sample consists of fewer than 550,000 distinct CDR3 sequences, roughly 5.2% of them appearing once. Their cognate antigens are unknown. The sample was blood, either unsorted or a sorted T cell fraction (not recorded which). The receptors shown here come from a male donor with ankylosing spondylitis.

This chain links TRBV11-2 with TRBJ2-7; unclear D gene. Trimming shortened V by 1 base and J by 3 bases, and 13 bases separated the two germline ends. The CDR3 runs to 15 residues. The germline V gene has CDR1 SGHAT and CDR2 FQNNGV. The CDR3 is CASSLGGIRSYEQYF. The CDR3 DNA is TGTGCCAGCAGCTTAGGGGGAATCAGGAGCTACGAGCAGTACTTC.

In its sample, this clonotype was seen many times. The rearrangement links TRBV5-1 to TRBJ2-1; unclear D gene. The ends were cut back, 0 bases at V and 4 bases at J, with 17 bases in the middle. The CDR3 spans 17 residues. The germline V gene has CDR1 SGHRS and CDR2 YFSETQ. This CDR3 is CASSLAPALRGYNEQFF. CDR3 sequence (DNA): TGCGCCAGCAGCTTGGCCCCAGCTTTGAGAGGTTACAATGAGCAGTTCTTC.

This clonotype has at least ten counts. The V and J genes are TRBV12-3 or TRBV12-4 and TRBJ2-3; unclear D gene. Trimming took 1 base from V and 4 from J, leaving 6 bases between them. The CDR3 loop spans 13 amino acids. The CDR3 loop is CASSLVLPDTQYF. DNA for the CDR3: TGTGCCAGCAGTTTAGTGCTTCCAGATACGCAGTATTTT.

V is TRBV6-5 and J is TRBJ2-3; TRBD2 is a possible D gene (7 bases). The CDR3 runs to 15 residues. The V and J ends lost 2 bases and 5 bases respectively, with 14 bases between them. In germline, CDR1 is MNHEY, CDR2 SVGAGI. Here the CDR3 DNA reads TGTGCCAGCAGTTACCGGGGGGCGGCCAGAGATACGCAGTATTTT. It codes for CASSYRGAARDTQYF.

This clonotype was seen ten or more times. The chain joins TRBV7-9 to TRBJ2-1, with TRBD2 matching over 11 bases. Germline trimming cut 5 bases from V and 5 bases from J; bases unmatched to any gene: 8. The CDR3 has 16 residues. Germline V gene data show CDR1 as SEHNR and CDR2 as FQNEAQ (reference sequence). DNA for the CDR3: TGTGCCAGCAGCCCTAGACTAGCGGGGTATGACAATGAGCAGTTCTTC. Its translation is CASSPRLAGYDNEQFF.

There are many counts of this clonotype. In nucleotides, the CDR3 is TGCGCCAGCCAGAAAAGGCCACCCGACGAGCAGTACTTC. Amino acid sequence: CASQKRPPDEQYF. The J gene is TRBJ2-7, the V gene TRBV5-1, with D unclear. There are 13 residues in the CDR3. CDR1 is SGHRS and CDR2 is YFSETQ in the germline V gene. Trimming removed 7 bases from V and 5 bases from J, with 16 bases in between.

There are many counts of this clonotype. The chain employs TRBV11-3 and TRBJ2-1, with 14 bases matching TRBD2. The CDR3 has 17 residues. The junction had 10 bases not matched to a gene; V was cut back by 5 bases and J by 7 bases. Germline V lookup: CDR1 SGHNT, CDR2 YENEEA. The CDR3 reads CASSTRPGLAGENEQFF. DNA for the CDR3: TGTGCCAGCAGCACCCGACCGGGACTAGCGGGGGAGAATGAGCAGTTCTTC.

This clonotype was found a few times. V and J are TRBV20-1 and TRBJ2-7, with D maybe TRBD1 (7 bases). Germline V gene sequence: CDR1 DFQATT, CDR2 SNEGSKA (reference sequence). Trimming removed 2 bases at V and 5 bases at J, with 19 bases between. This CDR3 is built from 15 residues. The CDR3 loop reads CSARHAGGLEHEQYF. The DNA for the CDR3 is TGCAGTGCTAGACATGCAGGGGGGCTTGAGCACGAGCAGTACTTC.

This clonotype was seen only a few times. V is TRBV28 and J is TRBJ1-4; D gene ambiguous. The V end lost 8 bases, the J end lost 2 bases, and 9 bases lay between the germline ends. The germline V gene encodes CDR1 MDHEN and CDR2 SYDVKM. CDR3 length: 13 residues. DNA for the CDR3: TGTGCCAGCGAACGCTACACTAATGAAAAACTGTTTTTT. Its translation: CASERYTNEKLFF. The full variable domain, rest sourced from reference TRBV28 and TRBJ1-4, is DVKVTQSSRYLVKRTGEKVFLECVQDMDHENMFWYRQDPGLGLRLIYFSYDVKMKEKGDIPEGYSVSREKKERFSLILESASTNQTSMYLCASERYTNEKLFFGSGTQLSVL.

This clonotype was counted only a few times. V and J are TRBV4-3 and TRBJ2-2; 7 bases are a match to TRBD1. The CDR3 extends over 13 amino acids. Germline V CDR1 and CDR2: LGHNA, YSLEER. V was pared by 0 bases and J by 13 bases, with 5 bases of the junction left unmatched. This chain's CDR3 is CASSQERQGRLFF. CDR3 coding DNA: TGCGCCAGCAGCCAAGAGCGACAGGGAAGGCTGTTTTTT.

In its sample, this clonotype was seen many times. The chain couples TRBV7-9 to TRBJ2-1; the D gene is possibly TRBD2 (5 bases). This CDR3 has 14 residues. The germline V and J ends were trimmed by 2 bases and 4 bases, with 9 bases remaining between them. CDR1 is SEHNR and CDR2 is FQNEAQ in the germline V gene (reference sequence). The CDR3 sequence: CASSLQRGYNEQFF. CDR3 bases: TGTGCCAGCAGCTTACAACGGGGTTACAATGAGCAGTTCTTC.

This clonotype appeared many times. The genes are TRBV27 and TRBJ1-5; D possibly corresponds to TRBD1 (5 bases). V was pared by 5 bases and J by 9 bases, with 14 bases between. The germline gives CDR1 MNHEY, CDR2 SMNVEV (reference sequence). This CDR3 spans 13 amino acids. The CDR3 sequence: CASSLWGGRPQHF. The CDR3 DNA reads as TGTGCCAGCAGTCTTTGGGGGGGTAGGCCCCAGCATTTT.

This clonotype showed up many times. V and J are TRBV20-1 and TRBJ2-2; D not resolved. CDR3 length: 13 amino acids. Trimming shortened V by 3 bases and J by 5 bases, and 10 bases separated the two germline ends. Germline V gene sequence: CDR1 DFQATT, CDR2 SNEGSKA (reference sequence). The CDR3: CSASYVGTGELFF. CDR3 nucleotide sequence: TGCAGTGCTAGCTACGTCGGGACCGGGGAGCTGTTTTTT.

This clonotype appeared many times. The chain couples TRBV7-9 to TRBJ2-7; 10 bases agree with TRBD2. V was clipped by 5 bases and J by 0 bases; unmatched bases: 7. Germline V gene lookup returns CDR1 SEHNR and CDR2 FQNEAQ (reference sequence). This CDR3 comprises 16 residues. The CDR3 loop is CASSRRAGGSSYEQYF. DNA of the CDR3: TGTGCCAGCAGCCGAAGAGCGGGAGGGAGCTCCTACGAGCAGTACTTC.

This clonotype was observed a few times. V is TRBV18 and J is TRBJ2-7; D is perhaps TRBD1 (6 bases). Germline CDR1 and CDR2: KGHSH and LQKENI. Trimming removed 5 bases from V and 4 bases from J, with 12 bases in between. The length of the CDR3 is 13 residues. The CDR3 reads CASSTKTGYEQYF. The CDR3 bases are TGTGCCAGCTCAACCAAGACAGGTTACGAGCAGTACTTC.

In its sample, this clonotype was seen many times. The chain is built from TRBV5-1 and TRBJ2-2; D remains ambiguous. The V gene lost 4 bases and the J gene lost 4 bases, with 14 bases spanning the gap. This CDR3 is built from 15 residues. Per the germline V gene, CDR1 is SGHRS and CDR2 is YFSETQ. Written as DNA, the CDR3 is TGCGCCAGCAGCATCGAATCCGGATCCACCGGGGAGCTGTTTTTT. This gives the protein CASSIESGSTGELFF.

This sequence joins TRBV5-8 and TRBJ2-5; 7 positions match TRBD1. With 7 bases clipped from V and 3 bases from J, the junction kept 9 bases outside the gene matches. CDR1 and CDR2 (germline): SGHTS, YDEGEE. This CDR3 has 14 amino acids. The CDR3 is CASGPGTEKETQYF. The CDR3 DNA follows: TGTGCCAGCGGCCCCGGGACAGAGAAAGAGACCCAGTACTTC.

The chain joins TRBV6-1 to TRBJ2-3; a possible D gene is TRBD2 (6 bases). The V and J ends lost 1 base and 1 base respectively, with 12 bases between them. The CDR3 consists of 16 residues. Germline CDR1 and CDR2: MNHNS and SASEGT. The CDR3 DNA follows: TGTGCCAGCAGTGAAGTTAGAGGGACTGGCACAGATACGCAGTATTTT. It is translated as CASSEVRGTGTDTQYF.

Many counts were recorded for this clonotype. This chain connects TRBV6-2 or TRBV6-3 to TRBJ2-7; TRBD2 agrees at 8 bases. Looked up from germline, CDR1 is MNHEY and CDR2 is SVGEGT. This CDR3 has 14 amino acids. V trimming: 4 bases; J trimming: 3 bases; junction bases outside the gene matches: 5. CDR3 loop: CASSLGLVLYEQYF. DNA of the CDR3: TGTGCCAGCAGTTTGGGACTAGTTCTCTACGAGCAGTACTTC.

This clonotype was counted a few times. The rearrangement joins TRBV28 to TRBJ2-1; TRBD2 might be the D (5 bases). This CDR3 comprises 18 residues. CDR1 and CDR2 from the germline V gene are MDHEN and SYDVKM. Trimming cost V 3 bases and J 8 bases, with 26 bases left between them. CDR3 sequence (DNA): TGTGCCAGCAGTTTCTCCCTACTTGCTTCTCGGGGATACGATGAGCAGTTCTTC. Translating gives CASSFSLLASRGYDEQFF. Looking up the rest from reference TRBV28 and TRBJ2-1 gives the full variable domain: DVKVTQSSRYLVKRTGEKVFLECVQDMDHENMFWYRQDPGLGLRLIYFSYDVKMKEKGDIPEGYSVSREKKERFSLILESASTNQTSMYLCASSFSLLASRGYDEQFFGPGTRLTVL.

Many counts were recorded for this clonotype. The V and J genes are TRBV20-1 and TRBJ1-2, with 12 bases matching TRBD1. J gave up 4 bases and V 5 bases, and 5 bases lay outside the gene matches. Germline-derived CDR1 and CDR2 are DFQATT and SNEGSKA (reference sequence). The CDR3 runs to 14 residues. CDR3 nucleotides: TGCAGTGCTTCCGGGACAGGGGGCGGCTATGGCTACACCTTC. It yields the protein CSASGTGGGYGYTF.

The gene calls are TRBV4-3 and TRBJ2-5; possible D gene TRBD2, 7 bases. Per the germline V gene, CDR1 is LGHNA and CDR2 is YSLEER. The CDR3 contains 17 residues. V dropped 1 base and J dropped 2 bases, with 17 bases sitting between them. CDR3 residues: CASSQAGWGGPQETQYF. The CDR3 DNA reads as TGCGCCAGCAGCCAAGCTGGATGGGGGGGGCCTCAAGAGACCCAGTACTTC.

The sample holds many counts of this clonotype. The rearrangement joins TRBV9 to TRBJ1-1; no firm D call. Trimming pared 4 bases from V and 1 base from J, leaving 14 bases between. The CDR3 is 15 residues long. Germline CDR1 SGDLS, CDR2 YYNGEE. Here the CDR3 reads CASSPRPDWNTEAFF. CDR3 DNA: TGTGCCAGCAGCCCTCGACCAGATTGGAACACTGAAGCTTTCTTT.

Only a few counts were recorded for this clonotype. V is TRBV7-8 and J is TRBJ2-7, with a possible D match to TRBD1 (6 bases). The CDR3 length is 16 residues. Germline lookup yields CDR1 SGHVS and CDR2 FQNEAQ. V shed 5 bases and J shed 0 bases, with 17 bases lying between them. The CDR3 DNA reads TGTGCCAGCAGCAAGGAGCAGGGGAGCATCTCCTACGAGCAGTACTTC. This translates into CASSKEQGSISYEQYF.

There are many counts of this clonotype. The chain employs TRBV10-3 and TRBJ2-1; D is possibly TRBD2 (5 bases). Trimming left V 2 bases short and J 0 bases short, with 17 bases between. This CDR3 spans 18 amino acids. Germline V gives CDR1 ENHRY, CDR2 SYGVKD. CDR3 DNA: TGTGCCATCAGTGAGCGGGAAGATATGGCCCCCTCCTACAATGAGCAGTTCTTC. Its translation: CAISEREDMAPSYNEQFF.